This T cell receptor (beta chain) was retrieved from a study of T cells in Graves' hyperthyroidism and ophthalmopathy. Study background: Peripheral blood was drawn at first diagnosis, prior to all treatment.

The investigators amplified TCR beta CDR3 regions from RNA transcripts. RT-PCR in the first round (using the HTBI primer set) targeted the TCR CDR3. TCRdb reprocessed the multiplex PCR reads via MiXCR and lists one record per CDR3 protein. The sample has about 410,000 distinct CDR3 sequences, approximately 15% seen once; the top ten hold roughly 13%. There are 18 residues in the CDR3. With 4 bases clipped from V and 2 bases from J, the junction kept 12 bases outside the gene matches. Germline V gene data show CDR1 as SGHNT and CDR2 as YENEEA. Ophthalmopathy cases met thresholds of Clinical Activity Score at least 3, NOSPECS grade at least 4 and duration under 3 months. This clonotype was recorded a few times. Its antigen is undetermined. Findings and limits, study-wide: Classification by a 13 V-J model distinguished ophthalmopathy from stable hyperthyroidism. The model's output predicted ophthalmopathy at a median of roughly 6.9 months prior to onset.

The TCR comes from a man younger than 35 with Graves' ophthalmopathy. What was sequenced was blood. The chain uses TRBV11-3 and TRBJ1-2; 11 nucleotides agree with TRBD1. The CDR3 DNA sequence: TGTGCCAGCAGCTGGGGCCCTGGACAGGGGGCCTCAAACTATGGCTACACCTTC. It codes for CASSWGPGQGASNYGYTF.